Following are 21 T cell receptor beta chains from one sample sequenced in a study of T cells in Graves' hyperthyroidism and ophthalmopathy. Amplification of TCR beta CDR3 regions used RNA as the template. HTBI primers were used for first-round RT-PCR of the TCR CDR3. TCRdb reprocessed the multiplex PCR reads via MiXCR and lists one record per CDR3 protein. The sample lists a few hundred thousand distinct CDR3 sequences; under 60% were seen once. Material for sequencing was peripheral blood or thyroid tissue (not recorded which). Receptors originate from a woman between 18 and 29 years old with Graves' hyperthyroidism.

The CDR3 region has the DNA TGTGCCAGCAGTGGTCCGCTAGCCAAAAACATTCAGTACTTC. Protein: CASSGPLAKNIQYF. The genes are TRBV2 and TRBJ2-4; D unclear. From germline, CDR1 is SNHLY and CDR2 FYNNEI. Trimming pared 4 bases from V and 0 bases from J, leaving 7 bases between. The CDR3 extends over 14 amino acids.

A remark on this clonotype: A much larger clone lies a single base off, so this may be a read error. The chain is built from TRBV29-1 and TRBJ2-1; TRBD2 agrees at 8 bases. Germline assignment: CDR1 SQVTM and CDR2 ANQGSEA. The CDR3 loop spans 15 amino acids. Losses at the gene ends were 6 bases for V and 4 bases for J; bases not matched to a gene: 11. CDR3 residues: CSVGPGLVVYNEQFF. The CDR3 DNA reads as TGCAGCGTGGGGCCGGGACTAGTGGTTTACAATGAGCAGTTCTTC.

The chain employs TRBV2 and TRBJ1-4; perhaps TRBD1 as D (6 bases). Looked up from germline, CDR1 is SNHLY and CDR2 is FYNNEI. The CDR3 covers 14 residues. V was clipped by 4 bases and J by 7 bases, with 13 bases between them. The CDR3 nucleotides read TGTGCCAGCAGTGTAAGGGGGAACACTGAAAAACTGTTTTTT. Amino acid sequence: CASSVRGNTEKLFF. The entire variable domain, with the rest obtained from reference TRBV2 and TRBJ1-4, is as follows: EPEVTQTPSHQVTQMGQEVILRCVPISNHLYFYWYRQILGQKVEFLVSFYNNEISEKSEIFDDQFSVERPDGSNFTLKIRSTKLEDSAMYFCASSVRGNTEKLFFGSGTQLSVL.

Worth noting for this clonotype: A read error may produce the germline difference seen at one junction end. This chain links TRBV10-3 with TRBJ2-7; 10 nucleotides agree with TRBD1. The DNA end lines up better with TRBJ2-1; the J call may be wrong. In germline, CDR1 is ENHRY, CDR2 SYGVKD. The CDR3 is made up of 15 amino acids. The CDR3 protein is CAVSNPGQGIREQFF. The CDR3 DNA reads TGTGCCGTCAGCAACCCGGGACAGGGGATTCGGGAGCAGTTCTTC.

This clonotype was counted many times. One end of the junction fails to match germline, which may point to a read error. V gene TRBV4-3 combines with J gene TRBJ2-5, with TRBD1 matching 9 bases. This CDR3 is 15 amino acids long. In germline, CDR1 is LGHNA, CDR2 YSLEER. This CDR3 reads CASGETGGAQETQYF. The CDR3 region has the DNA TGCGCCAGCGGCGAGACAGGGGGTGCCCAAGAGACCCAATACTTC.

This clonotype was found many times. V gene TRBV15 combines with J gene TRBJ2-5; the D is unclear. Looked up from germline, CDR1 is LNHNV and CDR2 is YYDKDF (reference sequence). The CDR3 totals 14 residues. V was clipped by 9 bases and J by 2 bases, with 16 bases between them. This chain's CDR3 is CATQPGTEQETQYF. The CDR3 region has the DNA TGTGCCACGCAACCCGGAACCGAGCAAGAGACCCAGTACTTC.

In its sample, this clonotype was seen many times. The chain carries TRBV6-4 and TRBJ2-2, with 8 nucleotides matching TRBD2. The CDR3 has 15 amino acids. V lost 0 bases and J lost 7; bases outside the gene matches: 4. Germline CDR1 reads MRHNA; CDR2 reads SNTAGT. The CDR3 reads CASSDSSGTDGELFF. The CDR3 DNA sequence: TGTGCCAGCAGTGACTCTAGCGGGACGGACGGGGAGCTGTTTTTT.

This clonotype was counted ten times or more. The chain carries TRBV20-1 and TRBJ2-7; TRBD2 matches 9 bases. Trimming removed 0 bases from V and 5 bases from J; junction bases left unmatched: 2. The germline CDR1 and CDR2 sequences are DFQATT and SNEGSKA (reference sequence). The CDR3 extends over 13 amino acids. The CDR3 sequence: CSAREIAGDEQYF. CDR3 coding DNA: TGCAGTGCTAGAGAGATAGCGGGAGACGAGCAGTACTTC.

The chain is built from TRBV5-1 and TRBJ1-6, with D unresolved. V dropped 0 bases and J dropped 10 bases, with 17 bases sitting between them. The CDR3 length is 16 residues. Looked up from germline, CDR1 is SGHRS and CDR2 is YFSETQ. CDR3 loop: CASSLEFRAPSSPLHF. For the CDR3, the DNA is TGCGCCAGCAGCTTGGAATTCCGGGCACCGTCGTCACCCCTCCACTTT. The full variable domain, its missing parts supplied by reference TRBV5-1 and TRBJ1-6, is KAGVTQTPRYLIKTRGQQVTLSCSPISGHRSVSWYQQTPGQGLQFLFEYFSETQRNKGNFPGRFSGRQFSNSRSEMNVSTLELGDSALYLCASSLEFRAPSSPLHFGNGTRLTVT.

The table lists this clonotype with many counts. The V and J genes are TRBV5-6 and TRBJ1-5; weak D call: TRBD1 (5 bases). Germline V lookup: CDR1 SGHDT, CDR2 YYEEEE. The CDR3 length is 15 residues. V was pared by 4 bases and J by 4 bases, with 15 bases between. The DNA of the CDR3 is TGTGCCAGCAGCACCCTGCTCGGGGGGAATCAGCCCCAGCATTTT. Encoded protein: CASSTLLGGNQPQHF.

This clonotype was seen repeatedly, ten times or more. J is TRBJ2-7 and V is TRBV24-1; unclear D gene. From germline, CDR1 is KGHDR and CDR2 SFDVKD. V was pared by 4 bases and J by 0 bases, with 6 bases between. CDR3 size: 13 residues. The CDR3: CATSDYSSYEQYF. The CDR3 DNA reads TGTGCCACCAGTGACTACAGCTCCTACGAGCAGTACTTC.

Ten or more counts support this clonotype. The V call is TRBV12-3 or TRBV12-4, the J call TRBJ2-6; TRBD2 aligns across 16 bases. J lost 2 bases, V lost 5 bases, and 3 bases had no gene match. This CDR3 is 18 amino acids long. CDR3 DNA: TGTGCCAGCAGTGCTGGGACTAGCGGGAGGGCTGGGGCCAACGTCCTGACTTTC. Residues: CASSAGTSGRAGANVLTF.

The chain links TRBV20-1 to TRBJ1-2; no clear D. Germline loops: CDR1 DFQATT, CDR2 SNEGSKA (reference sequence). The germline V and J ends were trimmed by 6 bases and 6 bases, with 14 bases remaining between them. This CDR3 comprises 12 residues. This chain's CDR3 is CSASSQVDGYTF. The CDR3 DNA sequence: TGCAGTGCCAGCAGCCAGGTAGATGGCTACACCTTC.

This clonotype was detected many times. V and J are TRBV20-1 and TRBJ2-2; D call uncertain. Between the trimmed V and J ends, which lost 0 bases and 4 bases, there was a span of 15 bases. The CDR3 covers 16 residues. Germline V gene sequence: CDR1 DFQATT, CDR2 SNEGSKA (reference sequence). The CDR3 here is CSARDLVYGVTGELFF. The CDR3 nucleotides are TGCAGTGCTAGAGATCTGGTTTATGGGGTCACCGGGGAGCTGTTTTTT.

This sequence joins TRBV29-1 and TRBJ2-1; D may be TRBD2 (6 bases). CDR1 and CDR2 from the germline V gene are SQVTM and ANQGSEA. The CDR3 covers 12 residues. The CDR3, as DNA: TGCAGTGCTAGACCTAGCGAGCGGGAGCAGTTCTTC. As protein: CSARPSEREQFF.

The chain is built from TRBV5-1 and TRBJ1-1; 7 nucleotides line up with TRBD1. The CDR3 spans 14 residues. CDR1 is SGHRS and CDR2 is YFSETQ in the germline V gene. With V trimmed by 4 bases and J by 7 bases, 10 bases remained unmatched. In nucleotides, the CDR3 is TGCGCCAGCAGCCCGGGGGAGGGGGCAAATGAAGCTTTCTTT. It encodes CASSPGEGANEAFF.

This clonotype was detected ten times or more. This chain uses TRBV10-1 with TRBJ2-2; D uncertain. V was cut by 2 bases and J by 2 bases, with 9 bases left in between. The CDR3 contains 15 residues. Germline V CDR1 and CDR2: WNHNN, SYGVQD (reference sequence). CDR3 in DNA: TGCGCCAGCAGTGAGGCCTTCCCCAACACCGGGGAGCTGTTTTTT. Protein: CASSEAFPNTGELFF.

In its sample, this clonotype was seen many times. The rearrangement joins TRBV11-3 to TRBJ1-5; D remains unclear. The V end lost 8 bases, the J end lost 4 bases, and 15 bases lay between the germline ends. This CDR3 has 14 residues. CDR1 SGHNT and CDR2 YENEEA come from the germline V gene. CDR3 amino acids: CASGRGCTNQPQHF. CDR3 DNA sequence: TGTGCCAGCGGGAGAGGTTGCACTAATCAGCCCCAGCATTTT. Complete variable domain (other parts from reference TRBV11-3 and TRBJ1-5): EAGVVQSPRYKIIEKKQPVAFWCNPISGHNTLYWYLQNLGQGPELLIRYENEEAVDDSQLPKDRFSAERLKGVDSTLKIQPAELGDSAVYLCASGRGCTNQPQHFGDGTRLSIL.

The chain recombines TRBV3-1 with TRBJ2-6; D gene unclear. Germline CDR1 reads LGHDT; CDR2 reads YNNKEL (reference sequence). There are 17 residues in the CDR3. V lost 2 bases to trimming and J lost 4 bases, with 15 bases between them. CDR3 sequence (DNA): TGTGCCAGCAGCCAACGAGGCCCAGCGCCCGGGGCCAACGTCCTGACTTTC. Amino acids: CASSQRGPAPGANVLTF.

The chain uses TRBV9 and TRBJ1-1, with TRBD1 matching over 8 bases. V lost 2 bases, J lost 1 base, and 4 bases stayed unmatched. The CDR3 has 15 residues. Germline CDR1 SGDLS, CDR2 YYNGEE. The CDR3: CASSVGGQANTEAFF. The CDR3 DNA sequence: TGTGCCAGCAGCGTCGGGGGACAGGCGAACACTGAAGCTTTCTTT.

In its sample, this clonotype was seen many times. This sequence joins TRBV4-3 and TRBJ1-5, with D hard to call. Trimming shortened V by 1 base and J by 0 bases, and 7 bases separated the two germline ends. There are 15 residues in the CDR3. Per germline, CDR1 LGHNA and CDR2 YSLEER. CDR3 sequence (DNA): TGCGCCAGCAGCCAAGGCTTAAATAGCAATCAGCCCCAGCATTTT. It yields the protein CASSQGLNSNQPQHF.